The T cell receptor (beta chain) under discussion was sequenced for a study of graft-versus-host responses after intestinal transplantation. Whole-study context: Recipients underwent multivisceral, liver-intestinal, or isolated intestinal transplants. All recipients got anti-thymocyte globulin induction, then tacrolimus and steroids for about three years.

The CDR3 is made up of 14 amino acids. The trim removed 2 bases at V and 6 bases at J, leaving 1 base unmatched. Germline CDR1 MNHEY, CDR2 SMNVEV (reference sequence). Study-wide points: HvG clone declines early post-transplant were associated with peak circulating GvH levels. The recipient marrow held GvH clones, and some of them showed up first in ileum or blood.

Assay: immunoSEQ multiplex PCR; the TCRdb copy retains only in-frame clones and omits some. The repertoire has 60,000 to 65,000 clones, 90% of them found once; the top ten carry 1.7%. The sample holds one count of this clone. Its target is unknown. Other DNA sequences from this sample encode an identical CDR3 as well. The material sequenced was unstimulated CD8+ T cells sorted from spleen or lymph node cells, taken before transplant. This chain uses TRBV27 with TRBJ2-1; 10 bases align to TRBD2. This clonotype was sampled from a human donor who was the organ donor for an intestinal transplant. CDR3 amino acids: CASSLSGRGNEQFF. CDR3 in DNA: TGTGCCAGCAGTTTAAGCGGGAGGGGCAATGAGCAGTTCTTC.